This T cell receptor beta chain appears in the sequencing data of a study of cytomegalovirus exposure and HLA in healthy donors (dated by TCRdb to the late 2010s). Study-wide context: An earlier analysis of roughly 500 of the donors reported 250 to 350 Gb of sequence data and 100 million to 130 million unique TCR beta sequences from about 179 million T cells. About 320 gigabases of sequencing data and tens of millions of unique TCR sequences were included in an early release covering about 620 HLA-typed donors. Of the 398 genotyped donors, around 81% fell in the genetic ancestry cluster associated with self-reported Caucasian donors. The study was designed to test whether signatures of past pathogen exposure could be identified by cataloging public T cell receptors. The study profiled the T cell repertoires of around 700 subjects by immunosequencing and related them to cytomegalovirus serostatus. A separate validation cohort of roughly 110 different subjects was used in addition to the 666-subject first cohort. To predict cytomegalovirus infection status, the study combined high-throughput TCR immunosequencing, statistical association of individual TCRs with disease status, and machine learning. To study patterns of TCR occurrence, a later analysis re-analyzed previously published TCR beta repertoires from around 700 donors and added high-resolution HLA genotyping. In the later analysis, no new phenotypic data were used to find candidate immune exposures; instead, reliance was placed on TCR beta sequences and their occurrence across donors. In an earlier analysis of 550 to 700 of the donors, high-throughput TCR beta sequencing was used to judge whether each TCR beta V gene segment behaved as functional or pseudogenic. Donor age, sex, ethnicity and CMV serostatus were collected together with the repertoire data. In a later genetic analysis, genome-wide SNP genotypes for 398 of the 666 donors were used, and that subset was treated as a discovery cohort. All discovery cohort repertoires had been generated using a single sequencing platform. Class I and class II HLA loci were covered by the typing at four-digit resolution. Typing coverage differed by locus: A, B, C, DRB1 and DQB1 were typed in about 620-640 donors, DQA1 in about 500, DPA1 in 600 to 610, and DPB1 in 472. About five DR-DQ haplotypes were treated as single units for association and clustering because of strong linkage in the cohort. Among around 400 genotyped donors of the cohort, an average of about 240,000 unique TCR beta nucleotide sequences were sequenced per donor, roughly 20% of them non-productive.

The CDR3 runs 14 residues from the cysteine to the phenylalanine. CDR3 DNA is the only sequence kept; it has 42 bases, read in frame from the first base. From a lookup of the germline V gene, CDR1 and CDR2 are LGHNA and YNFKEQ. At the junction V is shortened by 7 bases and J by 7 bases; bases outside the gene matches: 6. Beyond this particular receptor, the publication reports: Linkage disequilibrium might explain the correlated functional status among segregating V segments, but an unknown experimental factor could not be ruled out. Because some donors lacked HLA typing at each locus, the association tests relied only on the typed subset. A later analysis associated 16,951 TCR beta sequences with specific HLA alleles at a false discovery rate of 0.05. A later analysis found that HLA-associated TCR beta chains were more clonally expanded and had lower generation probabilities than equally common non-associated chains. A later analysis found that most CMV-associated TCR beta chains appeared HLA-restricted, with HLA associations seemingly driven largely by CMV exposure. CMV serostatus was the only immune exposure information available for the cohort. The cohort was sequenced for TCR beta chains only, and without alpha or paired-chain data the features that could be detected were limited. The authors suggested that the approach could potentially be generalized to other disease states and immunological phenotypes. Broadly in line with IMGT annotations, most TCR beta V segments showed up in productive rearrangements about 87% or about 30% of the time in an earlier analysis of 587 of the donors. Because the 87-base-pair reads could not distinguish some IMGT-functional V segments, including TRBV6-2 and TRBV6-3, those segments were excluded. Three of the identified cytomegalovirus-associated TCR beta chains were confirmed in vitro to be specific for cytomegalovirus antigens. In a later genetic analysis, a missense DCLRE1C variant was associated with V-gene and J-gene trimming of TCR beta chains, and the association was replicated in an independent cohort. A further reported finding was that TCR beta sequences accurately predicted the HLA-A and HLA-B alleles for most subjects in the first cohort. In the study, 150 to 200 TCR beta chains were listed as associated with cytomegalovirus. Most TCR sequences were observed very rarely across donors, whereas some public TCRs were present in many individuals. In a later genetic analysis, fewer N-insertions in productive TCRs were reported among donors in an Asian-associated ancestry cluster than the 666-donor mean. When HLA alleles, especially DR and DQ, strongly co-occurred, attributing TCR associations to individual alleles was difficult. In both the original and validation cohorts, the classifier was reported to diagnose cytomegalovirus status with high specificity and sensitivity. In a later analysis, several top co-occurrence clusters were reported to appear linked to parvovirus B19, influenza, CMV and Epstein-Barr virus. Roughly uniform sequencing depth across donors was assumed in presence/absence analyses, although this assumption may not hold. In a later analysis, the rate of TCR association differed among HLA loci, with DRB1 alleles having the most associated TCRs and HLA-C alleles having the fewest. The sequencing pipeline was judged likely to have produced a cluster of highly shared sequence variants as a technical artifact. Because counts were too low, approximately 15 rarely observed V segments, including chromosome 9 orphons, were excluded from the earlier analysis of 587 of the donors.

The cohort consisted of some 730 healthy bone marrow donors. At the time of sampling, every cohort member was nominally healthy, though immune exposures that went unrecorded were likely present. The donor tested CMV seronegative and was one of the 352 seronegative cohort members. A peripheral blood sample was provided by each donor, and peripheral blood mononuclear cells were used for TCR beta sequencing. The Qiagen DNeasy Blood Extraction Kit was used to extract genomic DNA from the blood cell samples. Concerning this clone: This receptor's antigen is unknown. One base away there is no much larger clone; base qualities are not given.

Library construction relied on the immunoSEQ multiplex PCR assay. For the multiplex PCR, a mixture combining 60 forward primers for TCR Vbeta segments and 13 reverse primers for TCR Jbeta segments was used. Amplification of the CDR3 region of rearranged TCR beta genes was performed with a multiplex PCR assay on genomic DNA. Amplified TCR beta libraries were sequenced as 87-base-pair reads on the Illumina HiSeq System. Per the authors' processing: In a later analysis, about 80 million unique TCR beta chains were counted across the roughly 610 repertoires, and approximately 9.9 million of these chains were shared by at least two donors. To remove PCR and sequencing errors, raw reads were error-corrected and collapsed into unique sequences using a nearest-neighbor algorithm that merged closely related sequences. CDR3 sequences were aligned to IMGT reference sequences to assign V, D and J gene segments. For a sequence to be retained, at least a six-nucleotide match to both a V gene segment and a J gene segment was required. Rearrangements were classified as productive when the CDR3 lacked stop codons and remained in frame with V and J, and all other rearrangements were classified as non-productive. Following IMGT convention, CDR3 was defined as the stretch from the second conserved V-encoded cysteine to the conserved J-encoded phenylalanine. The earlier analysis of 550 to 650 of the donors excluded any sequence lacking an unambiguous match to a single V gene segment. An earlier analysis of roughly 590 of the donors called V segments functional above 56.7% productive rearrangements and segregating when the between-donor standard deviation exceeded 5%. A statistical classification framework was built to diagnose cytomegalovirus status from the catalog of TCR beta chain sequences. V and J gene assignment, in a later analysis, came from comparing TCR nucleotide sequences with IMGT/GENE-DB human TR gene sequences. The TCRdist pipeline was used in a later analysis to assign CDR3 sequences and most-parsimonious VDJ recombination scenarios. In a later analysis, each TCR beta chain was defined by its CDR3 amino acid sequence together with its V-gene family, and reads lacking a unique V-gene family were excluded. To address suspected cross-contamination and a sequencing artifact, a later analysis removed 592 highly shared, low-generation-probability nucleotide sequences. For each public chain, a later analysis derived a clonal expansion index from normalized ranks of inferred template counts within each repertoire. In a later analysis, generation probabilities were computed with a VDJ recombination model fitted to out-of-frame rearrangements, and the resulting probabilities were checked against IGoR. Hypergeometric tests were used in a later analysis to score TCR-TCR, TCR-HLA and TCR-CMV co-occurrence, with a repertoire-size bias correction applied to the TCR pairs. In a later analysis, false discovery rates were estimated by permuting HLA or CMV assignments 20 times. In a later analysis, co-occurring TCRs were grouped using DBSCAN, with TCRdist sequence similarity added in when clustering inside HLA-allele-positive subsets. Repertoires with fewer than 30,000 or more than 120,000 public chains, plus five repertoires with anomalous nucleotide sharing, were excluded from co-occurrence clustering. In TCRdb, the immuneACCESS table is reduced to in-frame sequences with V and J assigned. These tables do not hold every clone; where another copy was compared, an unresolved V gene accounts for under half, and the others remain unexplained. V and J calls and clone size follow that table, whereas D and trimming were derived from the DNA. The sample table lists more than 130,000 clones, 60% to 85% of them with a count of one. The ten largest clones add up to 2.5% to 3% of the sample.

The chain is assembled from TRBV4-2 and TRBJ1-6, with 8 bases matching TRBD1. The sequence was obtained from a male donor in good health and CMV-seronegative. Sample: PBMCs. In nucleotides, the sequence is TGTGCCAGCACACGGGACAGGCTGAATTCACCCCTCCACTTT. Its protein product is CASTRDRLNSPLHF.